One sample yielded the 29 T cell receptor beta chains listed below, sequenced in a study of blood T cell repertoires in COVID-19. Sequencing used immunoSEQ multiplex PCR; TCRdb keeps in-frame clones, though not all of them. This sample has roughly 280,000 clones; roughly 85% occur once, and the top ten carry over 4.5%. Source material: peripheral blood. The receptors here all came from a man in his fifties or sixties who had recovered from COVID-19.

In its sample, this clone was seen once. This same CDR3 is encoded by further DNA sequences in the sample. This chain links TRBV6-5 with TRBJ1-2; tentative D call: TRBD1 (6 bases). Germline-derived CDR1 and CDR2 are MNHEY and SVGAGI. This CDR3 is built from 12 residues. Trimming pared 5 bases from V and 2 bases from J, leaving 6 bases between. CDR3 DNA: TGTGCCAGCAGTACAGGGAACTATGGCTACACCTTC. As protein: CASSTGNYGYTF.

The rearrangement joins TRBV30 to TRBJ1-2; D possibly corresponds to TRBD1 (6 bases). This CDR3 spans 15 amino acids. V shed 0 bases and J shed 0 bases, with 11 bases lying between them. Germline V gives CDR1 GTSNPN, CDR2 SVGIG (reference sequence). The CDR3 bases are TGTGCCTGGAGTGTAACCGGACAGACTAACTATGGCTACACCTTC. It specifies CAWSVTGQTNYGYTF.

This clone was seen once. This chain links TRBV4-2 with TRBJ2-1; 8 bases are a match to TRBD2. The trim removed 0 bases at V and 7 bases at J, leaving 8 bases unmatched. The CDR3 is 16 amino acids. Looked up from germline, CDR1 is LGHNA and CDR2 is YNFKEQ. CDR3 nucleotides: TGTGCCAGCAGCCAAGAAGGGACTAGATTATCAAATGAGCAGTTCTTC. Translation: CASSQEGTRLSNEQFF.

This chain links TRBV6-5 with TRBJ2-3; 8 bases align to TRBD1. Looked up from germline, CDR1 is MNHEY and CDR2 is SVGAGI. V gave up 6 bases and J gave up 10 bases; unmatched junction bases: 6. This CDR3 is built from 12 residues. CDR3 sequence reads: CASSPDRGAQYF. For the CDR3, the DNA is TGTGCCAGCAGCCCAGACAGGGGAGCGCAGTATTTT.

This clone was counted once. The chain is built from TRBV11-3 and TRBJ2-3; no reliable D call. V lost 3 bases to trimming and J lost 4 bases, with 5 bases between them. The CDR3 spans 12 residues. CDR1 and CDR2 from the germline V gene are SGHNT and YENEEA. The CDR3 loop is CASSLGADTQYF. The CDR3 nucleotides are TGTGCCAGCAGCTTGGGCGCAGATACGCAGTATTTT.

The chain joins TRBV30 to TRBJ2-2, with D perhaps TRBD1 (6 bases). CDR1 and CDR2 from the germline V gene are GTSNPN and SVGIG (reference sequence). V lost 0 bases, J lost 6 bases, and 8 bases lay in between. The CDR3 has 13 amino acids. This chain's CDR3 is CAWSVWGPGELFF. As DNA, the CDR3 is TGTGCCTGGAGTGTATGGGGGCCCGGGGAGCTGTTTTTT.

In this sample, this clone turned up once. The genes are TRBV5-1 and TRBJ2-1, with 8 nucleotides matching TRBD2. Germline loops: CDR1 SGHRS, CDR2 YFSETQ. CDR3 length: 13 amino acids. The CDR3 here is CASEREPYNEQFF. CDR3 bases: TGCGCTTCGGAGCGGGAGCCTTACAATGAGCAGTTCTTC.

This sequence joins TRBV5-1 and TRBJ2-1; D is perhaps TRBD2 (7 bases). In germline, CDR1 is SGHRS, CDR2 YFSETQ. With 3 bases removed from V and 8 bases from J, the gap between germline ends came to 18 bases. This CDR3 region has 15 residues. The chain's CDR3 is CASSSRGGGGDEQFF. CDR3 bases: TGCGCCAGCAGCTCCCGGGGAGGGGGTGGCGATGAGCAGTTCTTC.

This clone was counted only a few times. The chain has TRBV7-9 and TRBJ2-7, with 8 nucleotides matching TRBD1. V was clipped by 3 bases and J by 6 bases; unmatched bases: 1. Germline CDR1 is SEHNR and CDR2 is FQNEAQ (reference sequence). CDR3 length: 12 amino acids. The CDR3 here is CASSFGQGEQYF. DNA of the CDR3: TGTGCCAGCAGCTTTGGACAGGGCGAGCAGTACTTC.

The CDR3 DNA reads TGTGCCAGCAGTGAGTGGGCAGGGGAGCCTGGCTACACCTTC. This translates into CASSEWAGEPGYTF. The chain employs TRBV2 and TRBJ1-2, with D maybe TRBD1 (6 bases). Between the trimmed V and J ends, which lost 3 bases and 7 bases, there was a span of 15 bases. From germline, CDR1 is SNHLY and CDR2 FYNNEI. The length of the CDR3 is 14 residues. Looking up the rest from reference TRBV2 and TRBJ1-2 gives the full variable domain: EPEVTQTPSHQVTQMGQEVILRCVPISNHLYFYWYRQILGQKVEFLVSFYNNEISEKSEIFDDQFSVERPDGSNFTLKIRSTKLEDSAMYFCASSEWAGEPGYTFGSGTRLTVV.

The chain uses TRBV7-2 and TRBJ2-2, with D perhaps TRBD2 (6 bases). Trimming left V 5 bases short and J 4 bases short, with 11 bases between. CDR3 length: 14 amino acids. Germline values: CDR1 SGHTA, CDR2 FQGNSA. The CDR3 DNA reads TGTGCCAGCAGCCCTGGGGGAGGCACCGGGGAGCTGTTTTTT. Translation: CASSPGGGTGELFF.

The chain uses TRBV18 and TRBJ1-5, with TRBD1 matching over 9 bases. With V trimmed by 3 bases and J by 6 bases, 6 bases remained unmatched. Germline V CDR1 and CDR2: KGHSH, LQKENI. This CDR3 is built from 15 residues. The chain's CDR3 is CASSPNRGQGQPQHF. The CDR3 region has the DNA TGTGCCAGCTCACCGAACAGGGGGCAGGGTCAGCCCCAGCATTTT.

The chain uses TRBV6-5 and TRBJ1-3; D might be TRBD1 (6 bases). The germline V and J ends were trimmed by 2 bases and 1 base, with 6 bases remaining between them. Germline V gene sequence: CDR1 MNHEY, CDR2 SVGAGI. The CDR3 totals 14 residues. In DNA, the CDR3 is TGTGCCAGCAGTTACACAGGGTCTGGAAACACCATATATTTT. It specifies CASSYTGSGNTIYF.

DNA for the CDR3: TGTGCCAGCAGCTTAGAGTCCCGGGAACGGGGCTACACCTTC. As protein: CASSLESRERGYTF. V usage is TRBV7-2 and J usage is TRBJ1-2, with D unclear. This CDR3 spans 14 amino acids. Per the germline V gene, CDR1 is SGHTA and CDR2 is FQGNSA. Trimming cost V 1 base and J 8 bases, with 14 bases left between them.

The chain couples TRBV10-1 to TRBJ2-2, with 7 nucleotides matching TRBD2. Trimming took 2 bases from V and 4 from J; bases not matched to a gene: 1. CDR1 WNHNN and CDR2 SYGVQD come from the germline V gene (reference sequence). The CDR3 covers 14 residues. CDR3 residues: CASSEGGGTGELFF. CDR3 DNA sequence: TGCGCCAGCAGTGAGGGGGGGGGCACCGGGGAGCTGTTTTTT.

The CDR3 DNA reads TGTGCCAGCAGCTTACCTTTCCTTGAGCAGTACTTC. Translation: CASSLPFLEQYF. The rearrangement uses TRBV7-2 and TRBJ2-7, with no clear D. Trimming removed 2 bases at V and 7 bases at J, with 9 bases between. This CDR3 comprises 12 residues. Germline CDR1 SGHTA, CDR2 FQGNSA.

This clone was seen a single time. The gene calls are TRBV6-6 and TRBJ1-1; no clear D gene. V lost 3 bases and J 2 bases, leaving 13 bases between the germline ends. Per the germline V gene, CDR1 is MNHNY and CDR2 is SVGAGI (reference sequence). The CDR3 consists of 15 residues. CDR3 protein: CASSYPQVLNTEAFF. For the CDR3, the DNA is TGTGCCAGCAGTTATCCCCAGGTGCTCAACACTGAAGCTTTCTTT.

This clone was seen more than once but under ten times. V is TRBV5-8 and J is TRBJ1-2, with TRBD1 matching over 11 bases. Germline loops: CDR1 SGHTS, CDR2 YDEGEE. The CDR3 loop spans 15 amino acids. After removal of 4 bases from V and 7 bases from J, the junction contained 9 bases not matched to a gene. The CDR3 DNA reads as TGTGCCAGCAGCCTTACCGGGACAGGGGGTCTTGGCTACACCTTC. Its translation is CASSLTGTGGLGYTF.

CDR3: CASSPGLAGVSEQFF. Written as DNA, the CDR3 is TGTGCCAGCAGCCCGGGACTAGCGGGAGTGAGTGAGCAGTTCTTC. The chain carries TRBV11-2 and TRBJ2-1, with 14 nucleotides matching TRBD2. CDR1 SGHAT and CDR2 FQNNGV come from the germline V gene. Losses at the gene ends were 5 bases for V and 9 bases for J; bases not matched to a gene: 6. This CDR3 is built from 15 residues.

J is TRBJ1-1 and V is TRBV28; D may be TRBD1 (5 bases). Trimming removed 5 bases from V and 10 bases from J, with 11 bases in between. Germline-derived CDR1 and CDR2 are MDHEN and SYDVKM. The CDR3 has 11 residues. CDR3 DNA sequence: TGTGCCAGCAGTGGCAGCGGGGGAGCTTTCTTT. Residues: CASSGSGGAFF. The entire variable domain, with the rest obtained from reference TRBV28 and TRBJ1-1, is as follows: DVKVTQSSRYLVKRTGEKVFLECVQDMDHENMFWYRQDPGLGLRLIYFSYDVKMKEKGDIPEGYSVSREKKERFSLILESASTNQTSMYLCASSGSGGAFFGQGTRLTVV.

This clone was recorded a few times. The same CDR3 also results from other DNA sequences found in this sample. The V and J genes are TRBV7-2 and TRBJ1-5; D unclear. Trimming stripped 2 bases from V and 2 bases from J, with 4 bases between. The CDR3 runs 13 residues. In germline, CDR1 is SGHTA, CDR2 FQGNSA. In nucleotides, the CDR3 is TGTGCCAGCAGCTTACGCGGCAATCAGCCCCAGCATTTT. It encodes CASSLRGNQPQHF.

The chain recombines TRBV2 with TRBJ2-1; 8 bases fit TRBD2. The germline gives CDR1 SNHLY, CDR2 FYNNEI. J was trimmed by 7 bases and V by 3 bases; bases with no gene match: 17. The CDR3 spans 18 residues. This CDR3 is CASSDFNLAGPIWNEQFF. The CDR3 nucleotides read TGTGCCAGCAGTGACTTTAACCTAGCGGGTCCCATTTGGAATGAGCAGTTCTTC.

V is TRBV27 and J is TRBJ2-7; 11 bases are shared with TRBD2. This CDR3 is built from 14 residues. V gave up 1 base and J gave up 5 bases; unmatched junction bases: 1. Germline assignment: CDR1 MNHEY and CDR2 SMNVEV (reference sequence). CDR3 sequence reads: CASSLWGLADEQYF. The CDR3 DNA is TGTGCCAGCAGTTTATGGGGACTAGCGGACGAGCAGTACTTC.

The chain employs TRBV15 and TRBJ2-3; 10 bases agree with TRBD2. The CDR3 totals 15 residues. Germline-derived CDR1 and CDR2 are LNHNV and YYDKDF (reference sequence). The trim removed 4 bases at V and 2 bases at J, leaving 3 bases unmatched. The CDR3 DNA is TGTGCCACCAGCACTGGGACTAGCGACACAGATACGCAGTATTTT. Translated: CATSTGTSDTDTQYF.

V usage is TRBV29-1 and J usage is TRBJ1-1, with D hard to call. This CDR3 region has 13 residues. Germline V gene sequence: CDR1 SQVTM, CDR2 ANQGSEA. V gave up 6 bases and J gave up 4 bases, with 15 bases separating them. The CDR3 region has the DNA TGCAGCGTCGCCGGTTCCCTGTCCACTGAAGCTTTCTTT. Translated: CSVAGSLSTEAFF.

In this sample, this clone turned up many times. The chain couples TRBV6-1 to TRBJ2-5; perhaps TRBD2 as D (5 bases). The CDR3 covers 16 residues. Between the trimmed V and J ends, which lost 4 bases and 2 bases, there was a span of 17 bases. Germline V gene lookup returns CDR1 MNHNS and CDR2 SASEGT. CDR3 sequence (DNA): TGTGCCAGCAGTGTCCCCTTTGGAGGAGATCAAGAGACCCAGTACTTC. It specifies CASSVPFGGDQETQYF.

The CDR3 nucleotides read TGTGCCAGTAGTATGGGACTAGCGGGAGGCGAGACCCAGTACTTC. Amino acids: CASSMGLAGGETQYF. J is TRBJ2-5 and V is TRBV19; 15 bases match TRBD2. Germline CDR1 reads LNHDA; CDR2 reads SQIVND (reference sequence). V lost 3 bases to trimming and J lost 5 bases; unmatched junction nucleotides: 1. CDR3 length equals 15 residues.

V gene TRBV7-8 combines with J gene TRBJ1-2, with TRBD1 matching 9 bases. This CDR3 comprises 13 residues. Trimming at V came to 5 bases and at J to 3 bases, leaving 1 base not matched to a gene. Germline CDR1 is SGHVS and CDR2 is FQNEAQ. CDR3 coding DNA: TGTGCCAGCAGCCGGGACAGGGACTATGGCTACACCTTC. Translated: CASSRDRDYGYTF.

This clone was found once. Different DNA sequences within this sample yield the same CDR3. The J gene is TRBJ1-3, the V gene TRBV12-3 or TRBV12-4; D gene ambiguous. This CDR3 comprises 11 residues. V gave up 6 bases and J gave up 4 bases, with 4 bases separating them. CDR3 region: CASSSGNTIYF. CDR3 in DNA: TGTGCCAGCAGCTCGGGAAACACCATATATTTT.